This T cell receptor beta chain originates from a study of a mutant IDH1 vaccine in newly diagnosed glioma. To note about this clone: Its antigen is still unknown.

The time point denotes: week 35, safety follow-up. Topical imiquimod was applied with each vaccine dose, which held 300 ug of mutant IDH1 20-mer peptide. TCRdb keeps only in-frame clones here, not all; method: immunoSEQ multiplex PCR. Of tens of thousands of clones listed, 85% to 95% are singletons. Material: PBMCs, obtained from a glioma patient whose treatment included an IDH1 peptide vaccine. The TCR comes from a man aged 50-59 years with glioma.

In nucleotides, the CDR3 is TGTGCCAGCAGCCCGACAAGCACCGGGGAGCTGTTTTTT. Translated: CASSPTSTGELFF. The chain links TRBV7-6 to TRBJ2-2; D is ambiguous. Germline CDR1 is SGHVS and CDR2 is FNYEAQ. V lost 5 bases, J lost 4 bases, and 8 bases lay in between. The CDR3 sequence is 13 residues long.